This T cell receptor beta chain was documented in a study of cytomegalovirus exposure and HLA in healthy donors. On the study more broadly: Of 350 to 400 genotyped donors, 81% grouped in the Caucasian-associated ancestry cluster.

PCR involved 60 Vbeta and 13 Jbeta primers. Sequenced by immunoSEQ multiplex PCR; TCRdb stores in-frame clones only, minus some. The table shows about 160,000 clones, with roughly 79% occurring only once. The V gene lost 5 bases and the J gene lost 0 bases, with 10 bases spanning the gap. From germline, CDR1 is SGHVS and CDR2 FQNEAQ. This CDR3 is built from 14 residues. This receptor was identified in a woman in her forties in good health and CMV-seronegative. Sequencing was carried out using PBMCs. The V call is TRBV7-8, the J call TRBJ1-1; possibly TRBD1 for D (6 bases). CDR3 in DNA: TGTGCCAGCAGCCCAGGACAGTTGAACACTGAAGCTTTCTTT. Translating gives CASSPGQLNTEAFF.